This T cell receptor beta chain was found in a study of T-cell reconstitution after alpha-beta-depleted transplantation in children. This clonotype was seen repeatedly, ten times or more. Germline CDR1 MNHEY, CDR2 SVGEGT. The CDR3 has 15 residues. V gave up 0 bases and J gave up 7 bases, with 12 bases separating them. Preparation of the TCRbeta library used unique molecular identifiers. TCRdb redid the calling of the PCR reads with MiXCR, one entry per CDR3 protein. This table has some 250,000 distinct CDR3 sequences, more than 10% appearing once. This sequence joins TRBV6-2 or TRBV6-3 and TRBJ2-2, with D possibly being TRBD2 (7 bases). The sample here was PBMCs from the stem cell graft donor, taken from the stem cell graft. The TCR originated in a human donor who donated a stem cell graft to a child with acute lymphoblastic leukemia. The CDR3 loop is CASSYSGGLGGELFF. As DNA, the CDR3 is TGTGCCAGCAGTTACTCGGGGGGGCTCGGCGGGGAGCTGTTTTTT.